A single sample is the source of the 17 T cell receptor beta chains below, sequenced in a study of blood T cells in healthy people across ages (dated by TCRdb to about 2015). The library was obtained by 5' RACE. Sequencing relied on an Illumina HiSeq 2500. A second PCR of roughly 6 to 11 cycles was performed with a sample-barcoded 5' primer and a J-beta primer mix. The raw public reads went through TCRdb reprocessing: fastp at Q25, MiXCR clone calling, in-frame beta chains kept. Identical CDR3 proteins give one entry, which carries the most common genes and DNA. Recorded for this sample are under 800,000 distinct CDR3 sequences; around a fifth of them occurred a single time. The ten largest clones capture 3% to 4.5% of the sample. Specimen: blood. Receptors were obtained from a man in his 70s in good health.

The chain employs TRBV7-9 and TRBJ2-5, with TRBD2 identical over 8 bases. The J call may be wrong; the DNA end is better matched by TRBJ2-7. Per the germline V gene, CDR1 is SEHNR and CDR2 is FQNEAQ (reference sequence). The CDR3 contains 19 residues. This CDR3 reads CASSSNVGVGAGVICEQYF. CDR3 bases: TGTGCCAGCAGCTCAAACGTGGGAGTCGGAGCGGGAGTTATCTGCGAGCAGTACTTC.

This clonotype was detected many times. CDR3 loop: CASKGLAGVNYEQYF. For the CDR3, the DNA is TGTGCCAGCAAGGGACTAGCGGGAGTAAACTACGAGCAGTACTTC. This rearrangement joins TRBV6-2 or TRBV6-3 to TRBJ2-7; 14 bases agree with TRBD2. After removal of 7 bases from V and 3 bases from J, the junction contained 5 bases not matched to a gene. CDR3 length: 15 amino acids. The germline gives CDR1 MNHEY, CDR2 SVGEGT.

This clonotype was seen a handful of times. The chain couples TRBV29-1 to TRBJ1-1; D not certain. The germline V gene encodes CDR1 SQVTM and CDR2 ANQGSEA. The CDR3 has 13 residues. The V gene lost 0 bases and the J gene lost 4 bases, with 9 bases spanning the gap. In nucleotides, the CDR3 is TGCAGCGTTGAAGATCAGTCGGTCACTGAAGCTTTCTTT. As protein: CSVEDQSVTEAFF.

This chain uses TRBV14 with TRBJ2-5; 8 nucleotides align to TRBD1. CDR1 SGHDN and CDR2 FVKESK come from the germline V gene. The CDR3 runs 15 residues. After removal of 4 bases from V and 1 base from J, the junction contained 5 bases not matched to a gene. CDR3 loop: CASSRRTGTQETQYF. In DNA form, the CDR3 reads TGTGCCAGCAGCCGCCGGACAGGGACCCAAGAGACCCAGTACTTC.

The chain combines TRBV4-1 with TRBJ2-4, with 14 bases matching TRBD2. There are 20 residues in the CDR3. The V and J ends lost 2 bases and 3 bases, in that order; junction bases with no gene match: 12. From germline, CDR1 is MGHRA and CDR2 YSYEKL. DNA of the CDR3: TGCGCCAGCAGCCAACCGGGGGGACTAGCGGGAGCAAGAAACAAAAACATTCAGTACTTC. Translated, it gives CASSQPGGLAGARNKNIQYF.

The V call is TRBV28, the J call TRBJ2-5, with a weak D call TRBD1 (6 bases). The DNA end is a closer match to TRBJ2-7, so the J assignment may be wrong. Per germline, CDR1 MDHEN and CDR2 SYDVKM. The CDR3 contains 14 residues. The DNA for the CDR3 is TGTGCCAGCAGTTTCACAGGGCGAAGGAACGAGCAGTACTTC. This sequence encodes CASSFTGRRNEQYF.

The V gene is TRBV7-2, the J gene TRBJ2-5; TRBD1 aligns across 11 bases. The end of the DNA aligns better with TRBJ2-7, so the J call may be wrong. CDR1 and CDR2 from the germline V gene are SGHTA and FQGNSA. CDR3 size: 16 residues. CDR3 sequence (DNA): TGTGCCAGCAGCAGCAGGACAGGGGGCCCTACCTACGAGCAGTACTTC. Translated: CASSSRTGGPTYEQYF.

About this clonotype: One end of the junction is discordant with germline, which a read error may explain. V usage is TRBV3-1 and J usage is TRBJ2-2; TRBD2 agrees at 10 bases. This CDR3 has 16 residues. Germline V gene sequence: CDR1 LGHDT, CDR2 YNNKEL (reference sequence). The CDR3 DNA reads TGTGCCAGCAGCCAAGACACTAGCGGGACGGGCGGGCAGCTGTTTTTT. Translation: CASSQDTSGTGGQLFF.

The rearrangement joins TRBV20-1 to TRBJ2-1, with 15 bases aligning to TRBD2. The germline V gene encodes CDR1 DFQATT and CDR2 SNEGSKA (reference sequence). The CDR3 contains 16 residues. J was trimmed by 10 bases and V by 1 base; bases with no gene match: 8. The CDR3 here is CSARALGLAGGPEQFF. CDR3 sequence (DNA): TGCAGTGCTAGAGCCCTGGGACTAGCGGGAGGCCCAGAGCAGTTCTTC.

There are a few counts of this clonotype. The chain recombines TRBV27 with TRBJ2-5, with TRBD1 matching over 10 bases. Looked up from germline, CDR1 is MNHEY and CDR2 is SMNVEV (reference sequence). This CDR3 is built from 12 residues. V was pared by 8 bases and J by 5 bases, with 2 bases of the junction left unmatched. For the CDR3, the DNA is TGTGCCAGCGGACAGGGGGTGGAGACCCAGTACTTC. Translated, it gives CASGQGVETQYF.

This clonotype turned up a few times. The CDR3 region is CSAGRTGSTDTQYF. The DNA of the CDR3 is TGCAGCGCCGGGAGGACAGGGAGCACAGATACGCAGTATTTT. The rearrangement uses TRBV29-1 and TRBJ2-3; D may be TRBD1 (8 bases). The germline V and J ends were trimmed by 7 bases and 0 bases, with 14 bases remaining between them. The CDR3 totals 14 residues. CDR1 and CDR2 (germline): SQVTM, ANQGSEA.

A word on this clonotype: Without the conserved terminal phenylalanine or tryptophan, this CDR3 likely stems from a read error. The V call is TRBV12-3 or TRBV12-4, the J call TRBJ2-5, with D possibly TRBD2 on 6 matching bases. CDR3 length: 16 amino acids. Trimming took 5 bases from V and 0 from J, leaving 16 bases between them. CDR3: CASSDFGREYQETQYL. The CDR3 nucleotides are TGTGCCAGCAGTGACTTCGGGCGGGAATACCAAGAGACCCAGTACCTC.

This chain joins TRBV9 and TRBJ2-5; no firm D call. The J call may be incorrect, as the DNA end agrees better with TRBJ2-1. Germline V CDR1 and CDR2: SGDLS, YYNGEE. The CDR3 sequence is 16 residues long. The DNA for the CDR3 is TGTGCCAGCAGCGTAGTCGAGAGCCCGCAAGGCCATGAGCAGTTCTTC. Residues: CASSVVESPQGHEQFF.

A few counts support this clonotype. The V and J genes are TRBV20-1 and TRBJ2-7, with a tentative D call TRBD2 (6 bases). Germline V CDR1 and CDR2: DFQATT, SNEGSKA (reference sequence). CDR3 length: 14 residues. V was cut by 6 bases and J by 4 bases, with 19 bases left in between. The CDR3 region is CSATALALGYEQYF. DNA for the CDR3: TGCAGTGCAACGGCCCTAGCGTTGGGATACGAGCAGTACTTC.

Only one count was recorded for this clonotype. The rearrangement links TRBV7-6 to TRBJ2-5; D is ambiguous. The J call is uncertain, as TRBJ2-1 better fits the DNA end. Looked up from germline, CDR1 is SGHVS and CDR2 is FNYEAQ. This CDR3 region has 15 residues. CDR3 loop: CASSLVAELGNEQFF. The CDR3 bases are TGTGCCAGCAGCTTAGTGGCAGAACTGGGGAATGAGCAGTTCTTC.

The J gene is TRBJ2-5, the V gene TRBV12-3 or TRBV12-4, with TRBD2 matching over 8 bases. V lost 8 bases to trimming and J lost 3 bases; unmatched junction nucleotides: 5. The CDR3 totals 13 residues. In DNA form, the CDR3 reads TGTGCCAGCCAGAATAGCGGGAAAGAGACCCAGTACTTC. It translates to CASQNSGKETQYF.

The J gene is TRBJ2-5, the V gene TRBV11-2; tentative D call: TRBD2 (7 bases). The CDR3 spans 14 residues. V shed 0 bases and J shed 7 bases, with 12 bases lying between them. Germline loops: CDR1 SGHAT, CDR2 FQNNGV. The CDR3 protein is CASSLDRGGGTQYF. CDR3 DNA sequence: TGTGCCAGCAGCTTAGACAGGGGAGGGGGGACCCAGTACTTC.